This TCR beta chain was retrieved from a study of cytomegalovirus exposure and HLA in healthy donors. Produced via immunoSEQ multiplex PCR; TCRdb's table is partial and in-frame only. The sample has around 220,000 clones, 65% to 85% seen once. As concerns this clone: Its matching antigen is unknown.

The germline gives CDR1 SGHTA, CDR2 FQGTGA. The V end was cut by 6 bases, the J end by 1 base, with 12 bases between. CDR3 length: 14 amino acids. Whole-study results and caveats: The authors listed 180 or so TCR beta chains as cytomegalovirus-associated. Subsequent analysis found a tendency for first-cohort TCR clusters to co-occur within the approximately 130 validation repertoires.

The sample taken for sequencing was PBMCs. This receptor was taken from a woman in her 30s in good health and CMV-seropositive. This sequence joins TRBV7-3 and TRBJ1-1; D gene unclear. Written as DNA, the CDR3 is TGTGCCAGCAGTACTGTAGGTCGGAACACTGAAGCTTTCTTT. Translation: CASSTVGRNTEAFF.